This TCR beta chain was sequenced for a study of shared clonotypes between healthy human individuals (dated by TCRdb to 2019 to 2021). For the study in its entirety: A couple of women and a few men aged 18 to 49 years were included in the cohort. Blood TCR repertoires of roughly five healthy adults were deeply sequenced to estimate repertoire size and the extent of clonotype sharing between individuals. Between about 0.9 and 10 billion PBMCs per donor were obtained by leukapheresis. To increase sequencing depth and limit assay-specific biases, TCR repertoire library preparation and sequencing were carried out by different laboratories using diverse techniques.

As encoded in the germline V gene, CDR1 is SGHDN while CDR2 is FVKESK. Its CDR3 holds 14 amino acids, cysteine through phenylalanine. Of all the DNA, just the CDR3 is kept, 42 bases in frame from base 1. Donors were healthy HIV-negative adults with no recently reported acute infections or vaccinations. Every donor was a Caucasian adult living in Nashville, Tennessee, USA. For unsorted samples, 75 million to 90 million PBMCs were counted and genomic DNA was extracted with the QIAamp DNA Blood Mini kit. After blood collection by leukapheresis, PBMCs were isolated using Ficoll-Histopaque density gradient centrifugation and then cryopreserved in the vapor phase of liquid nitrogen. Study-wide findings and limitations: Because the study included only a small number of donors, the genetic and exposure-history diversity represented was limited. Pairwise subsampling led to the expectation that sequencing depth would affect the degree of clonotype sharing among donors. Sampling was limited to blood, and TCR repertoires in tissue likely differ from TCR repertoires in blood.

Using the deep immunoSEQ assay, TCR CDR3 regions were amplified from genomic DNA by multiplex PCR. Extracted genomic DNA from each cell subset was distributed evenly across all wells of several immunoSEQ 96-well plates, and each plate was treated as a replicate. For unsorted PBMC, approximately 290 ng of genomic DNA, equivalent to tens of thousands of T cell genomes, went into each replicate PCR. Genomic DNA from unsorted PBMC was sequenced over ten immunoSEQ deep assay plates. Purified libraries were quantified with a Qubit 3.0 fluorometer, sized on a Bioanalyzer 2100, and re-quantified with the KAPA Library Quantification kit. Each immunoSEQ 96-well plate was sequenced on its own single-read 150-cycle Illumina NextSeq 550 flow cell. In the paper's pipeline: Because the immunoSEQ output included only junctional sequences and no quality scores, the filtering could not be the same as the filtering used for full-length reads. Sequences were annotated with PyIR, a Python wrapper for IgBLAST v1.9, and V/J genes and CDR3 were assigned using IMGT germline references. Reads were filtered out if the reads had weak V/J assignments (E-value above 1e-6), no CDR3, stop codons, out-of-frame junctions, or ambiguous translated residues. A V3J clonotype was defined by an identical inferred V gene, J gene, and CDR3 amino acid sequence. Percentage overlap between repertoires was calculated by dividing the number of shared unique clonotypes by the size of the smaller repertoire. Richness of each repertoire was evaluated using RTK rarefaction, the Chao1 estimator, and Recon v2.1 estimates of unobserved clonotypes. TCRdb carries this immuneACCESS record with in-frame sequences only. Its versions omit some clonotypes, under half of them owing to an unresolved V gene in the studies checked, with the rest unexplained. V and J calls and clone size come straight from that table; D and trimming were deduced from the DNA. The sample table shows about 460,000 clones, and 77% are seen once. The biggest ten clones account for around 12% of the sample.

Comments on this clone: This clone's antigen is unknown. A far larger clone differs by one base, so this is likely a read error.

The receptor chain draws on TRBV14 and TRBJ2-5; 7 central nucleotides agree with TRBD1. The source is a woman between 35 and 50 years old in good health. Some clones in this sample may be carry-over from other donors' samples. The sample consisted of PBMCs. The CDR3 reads CAGSQDRVGETQYF. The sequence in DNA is TGTGCCGGCAGCCAAGACAGGGTAGGGGAGACCCAGTACTTC.